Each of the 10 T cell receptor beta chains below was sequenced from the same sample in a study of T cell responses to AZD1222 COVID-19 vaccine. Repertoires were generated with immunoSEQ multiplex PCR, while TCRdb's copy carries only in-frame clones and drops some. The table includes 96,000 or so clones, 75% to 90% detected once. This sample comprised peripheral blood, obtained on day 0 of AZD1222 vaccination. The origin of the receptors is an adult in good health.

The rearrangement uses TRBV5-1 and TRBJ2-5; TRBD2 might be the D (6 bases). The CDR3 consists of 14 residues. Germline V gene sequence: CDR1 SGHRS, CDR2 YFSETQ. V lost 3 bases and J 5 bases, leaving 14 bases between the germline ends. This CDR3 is CASSSGSTSETQYF. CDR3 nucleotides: TGCGCCAGCAGCTCCGGGAGTACGAGCGAGACCCAGTACTTC. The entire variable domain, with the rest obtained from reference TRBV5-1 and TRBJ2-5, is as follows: KAGVTQTPRYLIKTRGQQVTLSCSPISGHRSVSWYQQTPGQGLQFLFEYFSETQRNKGNFPGRFSGRQFSNSRSEMNVSTLELGDSALYLCASSSGSTSETQYFGPGTRLLVL.

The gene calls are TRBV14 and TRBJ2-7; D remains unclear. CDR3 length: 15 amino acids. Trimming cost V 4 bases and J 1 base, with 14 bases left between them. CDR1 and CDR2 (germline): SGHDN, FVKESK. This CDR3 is CASSLSIALSYEQYF. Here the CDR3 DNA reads TGTGCCAGCAGCCTCAGTATTGCCTTATCCTACGAGCAGTACTTC.

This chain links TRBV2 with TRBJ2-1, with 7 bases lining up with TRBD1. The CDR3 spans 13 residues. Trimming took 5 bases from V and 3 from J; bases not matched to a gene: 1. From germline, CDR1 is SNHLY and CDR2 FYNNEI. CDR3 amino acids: CASSRDSYNEQFF. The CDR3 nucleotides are TGTGCCAGCAGTAGGGACAGCTACAATGAGCAGTTCTTC.

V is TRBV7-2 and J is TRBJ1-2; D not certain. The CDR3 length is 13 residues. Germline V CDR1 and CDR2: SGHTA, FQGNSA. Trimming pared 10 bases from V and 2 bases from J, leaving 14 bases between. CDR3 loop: CANSPGLNYGYTF. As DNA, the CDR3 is TGTGCCAACTCACCCGGCCTGAACTATGGCTACACCTTC.

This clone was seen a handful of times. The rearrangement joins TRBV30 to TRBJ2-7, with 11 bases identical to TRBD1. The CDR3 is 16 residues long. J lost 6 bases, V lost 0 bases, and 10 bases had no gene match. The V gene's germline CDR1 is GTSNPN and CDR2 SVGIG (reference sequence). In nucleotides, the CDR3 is TGTGCCTGGAGTGTAATGGCGGGACAGGGGGGTCTCGAGCAGTACTTC. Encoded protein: CAWSVMAGQGGLEQYF.

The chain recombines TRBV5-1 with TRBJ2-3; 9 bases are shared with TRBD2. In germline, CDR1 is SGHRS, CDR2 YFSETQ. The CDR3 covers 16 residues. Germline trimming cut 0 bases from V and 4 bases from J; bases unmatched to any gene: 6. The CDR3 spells CASSLASLAGPDTQYF. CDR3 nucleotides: TGCGCCAGCAGCTTGGCTAGCCTAGCGGGACCAGATACGCAGTATTTT.

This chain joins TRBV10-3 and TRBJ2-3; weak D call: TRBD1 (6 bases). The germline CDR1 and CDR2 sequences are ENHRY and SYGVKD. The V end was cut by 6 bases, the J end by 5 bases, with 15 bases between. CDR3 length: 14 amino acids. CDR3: CAISPTGPRDTQYF. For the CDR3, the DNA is TGTGCCATCAGCCCGACAGGTCCCAGAGATACGCAGTATTTT.

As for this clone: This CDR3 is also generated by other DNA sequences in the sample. The CDR3 here is CASSVAGGPSYNEQFF. As DNA, the CDR3 is TGTGCCAGCAGCGTAGCGGGAGGGCCCTCCTACAATGAGCAGTTCTTC. The chain couples TRBV9 to TRBJ2-1; 8 bases align to TRBD2. Germline V gene sequence: CDR1 SGDLS, CDR2 YYNGEE. CDR3 size: 16 residues. Germline trimming cut 0 bases from V and 0 bases from J; bases unmatched to any gene: 2.

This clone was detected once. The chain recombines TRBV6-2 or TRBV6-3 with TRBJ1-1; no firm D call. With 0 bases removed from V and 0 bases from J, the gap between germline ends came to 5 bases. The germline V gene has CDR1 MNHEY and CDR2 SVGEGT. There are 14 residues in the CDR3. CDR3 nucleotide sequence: TGTGCCAGCAGTTACTCGCACGTGAACACTGAAGCTTTCTTT. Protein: CASSYSHVNTEAFF.

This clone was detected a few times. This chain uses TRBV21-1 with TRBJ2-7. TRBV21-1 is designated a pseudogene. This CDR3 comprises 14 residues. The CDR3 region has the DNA TGTGCCAGCAGCCCTTGGGACCCCGACTACGAGCAGTACTTC. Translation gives CASSPWDPDYEQYF.